Following are 10 T cell receptor beta chains from one sample sequenced in a study of yellow fever vaccine responses in identical twins. TCRdb processed the RT-PCR reads anew with MiXCR; each CDR3 protein has one entry. This table has 8,300 or so distinct CDR3 sequences, roughly 88% appearing once. The sequencing here drew on T cells from blood (PBMCs), unsorted or a sorted subset (not recorded which), taken before or after yellow fever vaccination (not recorded which). All receptors derive from a woman aged 18-29 years who received the yellow fever vaccine.

The chain is built from TRBV29-1 and TRBJ2-1, with 11 bases lining up with TRBD2. The CDR3 has 15 amino acids. Germline V CDR1 and CDR2: SQVTM, ANQGSEA. The trim removed 6 bases at V and 6 bases at J, leaving 10 bases unmatched. The CDR3 sequence: CSVASGTSGGNEQFF. CDR3 nucleotides: TGCAGCGTCGCCTCCGGGACTAGCGGAGGCAATGAGCAGTTCTTC.

The V call is TRBV12-3 or TRBV12-4, the J call TRBJ1-1, with TRBD1 as a possible D gene (5 bases). The CDR3 extends over 15 amino acids. With 1 base removed from V and 1 base from J, the gap between germline ends came to 10 bases. CDR3 sequence (DNA): TGTGCCAGCAGTTTAGGGGACGGACGGAACACTGAAGCTTTCTTT. It yields the protein CASSLGDGRNTEAFF.

The chain combines TRBV18 with TRBJ2-7; 7 nucleotides align to TRBD1. The trim removed 4 bases at V and 5 bases at J, leaving 5 bases unmatched. CDR1 is KGHSH, CDR2 LQKENI, per germline. The CDR3 is 13 residues long. Here the CDR3 DNA reads TGTGCCAGCTCACGACAGGGAAGTCACGAGCAGTACTTC. Protein: CASSRQGSHEQYF.

Comments on this clonotype: Relative to the germline gene, one junction end is altered; a read error may explain this. This chain links TRBV3-1 with TRBJ2-1; D unclear. Germline CDR1 LGHDT, CDR2 YNNKEL (reference sequence). The CDR3 has 16 residues. CDR3 DNA sequence: TGTGCCAGCACCCAATTTTCCCTATCCCCCAAATCTGAGCAGTTCTTC. Its protein is CASTQFSLSPKSEQFF.

The gene calls are TRBV3-1 and TRBJ2-2; D remains ambiguous. Trimming took 3 bases from V and 7 from J, leaving 12 bases between them. The CDR3 loop spans 14 amino acids. Germline V gene sequence: CDR1 LGHDT, CDR2 YNNKEL (reference sequence). The CDR3 DNA sequence: TGTGCCAGCAGCCACAGCTCTCAGGTCGGGGAGCTGTTTTTT. Encoded protein: CASSHSSQVGELFF.

This CDR3 is CASSLMGQKETQYF. CDR3 coding DNA: TGTGCCAGCAGCCTCATGGGACAGAAAGAGACCCAGTACTTC. The rearrangement joins TRBV11-2 to TRBJ2-5; 7 nucleotides match TRBD1. CDR3 length equals 14 residues. The V segment lost 5 bases and the J segment 3 bases; nucleotides outside the gene matches: 6. Germline CDR1 SGHAT, CDR2 FQNNGV. The whole variable domain, filled in from reference TRBV11-2 and TRBJ2-5, reads EAGVAQSPRYKIIEKRQSVAFWCNPISGHATLYWYQQILGQGPKLLIQFQNNGVVDDSQLPKDRFSAERLKGVDSTLKIQPAKLEDSAVYLCASSLMGQKETQYFGPGTRLLVL.

In the case of this clonotype: At one of its ends the junction is not consistent with the germline gene, which may arise from a read error. The chain employs TRBV18 and TRBJ1-6; D call uncertain. The length of the CDR3 is 12 residues. In germline, CDR1 is KGHSH, CDR2 LQKENI. DNA of the CDR3: TGTGCCAGCTCACCCTCGACCGGGCCCGTAACCTTT. It is translated as CASSPSTGPVTF.

J is TRBJ2-1 and V is TRBV20-1; 8 nucleotides match TRBD2. V shed 0 bases, J shed 2 bases, and the junction held 9 bases outside the gene matches. Germline V gives CDR1 DFQATT, CDR2 SNEGSKA (reference sequence). The CDR3 has 17 amino acids. Written as DNA, the CDR3 is TGCAGTGCTAGAGACAACGGGAGGGCCAAGACCTACAATGAGCAGTTCTTC. Residues: CSARDNGRAKTYNEQFF.

The genes are TRBV10-3 and TRBJ2-5, with 10 bases lining up with TRBD1. V lost 6 bases to trimming and J lost 4 bases; unmatched junction nucleotides: 8. This CDR3 has 15 amino acids. Germline V gives CDR1 ENHRY, CDR2 SYGVKD. CDR3 nucleotide sequence: TGTGCCATCAGGAAGCCCGGGACAGGGGTAGAGACCCAGTACTTC. Translation gives CAIRKPGTGVETQYF.

The V gene is TRBV6-2 or TRBV6-3, the J gene TRBJ2-1; 10 positions agree with TRBD2. The J segment lost 4 bases and the V segment lost 2 bases, leaving 5 bases of the junction unmatched. From germline, CDR1 is MNHEY and CDR2 SVGEGT. This CDR3 spans 16 amino acids. The CDR3 sequence is CASSYPPSGSYNEQFF. For the CDR3, the DNA is TGTGCCAGCAGTTACCCCCCTAGCGGGAGTTACAATGAGCAGTTCTTC.